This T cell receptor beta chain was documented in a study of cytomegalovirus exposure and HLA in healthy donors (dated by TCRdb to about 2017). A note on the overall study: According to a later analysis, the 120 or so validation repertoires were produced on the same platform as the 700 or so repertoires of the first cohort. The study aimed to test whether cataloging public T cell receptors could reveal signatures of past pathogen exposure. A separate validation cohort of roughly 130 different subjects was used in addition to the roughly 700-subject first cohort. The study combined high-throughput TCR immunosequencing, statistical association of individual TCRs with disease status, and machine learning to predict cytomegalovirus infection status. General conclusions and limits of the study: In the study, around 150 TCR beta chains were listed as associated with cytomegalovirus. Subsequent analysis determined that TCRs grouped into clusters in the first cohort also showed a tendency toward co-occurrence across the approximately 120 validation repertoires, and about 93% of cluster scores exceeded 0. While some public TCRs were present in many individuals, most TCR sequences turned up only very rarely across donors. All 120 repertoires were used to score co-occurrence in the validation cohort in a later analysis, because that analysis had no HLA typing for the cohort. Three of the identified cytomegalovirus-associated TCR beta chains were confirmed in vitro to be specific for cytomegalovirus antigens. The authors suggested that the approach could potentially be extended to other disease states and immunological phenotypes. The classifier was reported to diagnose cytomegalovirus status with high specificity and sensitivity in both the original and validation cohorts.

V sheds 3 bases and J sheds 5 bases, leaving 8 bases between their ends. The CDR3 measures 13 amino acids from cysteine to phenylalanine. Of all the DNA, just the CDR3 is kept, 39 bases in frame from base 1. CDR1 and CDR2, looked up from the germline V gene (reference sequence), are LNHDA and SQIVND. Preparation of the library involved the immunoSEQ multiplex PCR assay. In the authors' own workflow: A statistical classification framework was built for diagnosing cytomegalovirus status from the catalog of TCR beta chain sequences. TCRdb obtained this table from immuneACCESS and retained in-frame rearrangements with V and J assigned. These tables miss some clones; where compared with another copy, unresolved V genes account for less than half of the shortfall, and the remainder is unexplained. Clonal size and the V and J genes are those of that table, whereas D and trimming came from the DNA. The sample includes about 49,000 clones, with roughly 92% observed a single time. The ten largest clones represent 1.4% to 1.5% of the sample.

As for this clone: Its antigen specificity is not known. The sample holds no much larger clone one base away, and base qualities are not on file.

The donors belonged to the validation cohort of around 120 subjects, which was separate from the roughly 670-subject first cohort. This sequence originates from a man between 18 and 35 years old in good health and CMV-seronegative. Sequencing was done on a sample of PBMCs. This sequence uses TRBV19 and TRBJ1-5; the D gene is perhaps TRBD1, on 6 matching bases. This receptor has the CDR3 CASSITGHQPQHF. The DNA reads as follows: TGTGCCAGTAGTATCACAGGGCATCAGCCCCAGCATTTT. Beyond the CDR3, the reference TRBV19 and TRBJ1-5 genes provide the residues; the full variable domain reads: DGGITQSPKYLFRKEGQNVTLSCEQNLNHDAMYWYRQDPGQGLRLIYYSQIVNDFQKGDIAEGYSVSREKKESFPLTVTSAQKNPTAFYLCASSITGHQPQHFGDGTRLSIL.